This TCR beta chain was sequenced for a study of T cell responses to AZD1222 COVID-19 vaccine. Study observations and caveats: Along spike, vaccine-associated CD4 TCRs were found throughout, with dominance at 160-218 and 743-854. Donors skewed white British and female; clonal diversity was possibly underestimated. Increased Spike-specific TCR breadth and depth were observed after two AZD1222 doses.

On this clone itself: Its antigen is currently unknown.

V was cut by 4 bases and J by 0 bases, with 7 bases left in between. This CDR3 contains 14 residues. Germline assignment: CDR1 MNHEY and CDR2 SMNVEV (reference sequence). The assay was immunoSEQ multiplex PCR, and TCRdb's table has in-frame clones only and misses some. This sample yields around 110,000 clones, of which approximately 85% are seen a single time; roughly 4.3% belongs to the top ten. The sequencing here drew on peripheral blood, taken on day 0 of MenACWY control vaccination. V usage is TRBV27 and J usage is TRBJ1-3; D is unclear. The TCR was taken from an adult in good health. CDR3 in amino acids: CASSSRLSGNTIYF. CDR3 nucleotides: TGTGCCAGCAGTTCCAGGCTCTCTGGAAACACCATATATTTT.